This T cell receptor beta chain is drawn from a study of control samples from healthy donors and cancer patients. Germline assignment: CDR1 MGHRA and CDR2 YSYEKL. V lost 1 base and J lost 4, with 13 bases in between. CDR3 length equals 15 residues. The repertoire was sequenced with immunoSEQ multiplex PCR; TCRdb's copy has only in-frame clones and lacks some. The profile shows about 150,000 clones, around 90% of them singletons. This sequence joins TRBV4-1 and TRBJ1-2; D may be TRBD1 (6 bases). The sequence derives from a man aged 25-45 years in good health. Sequences were obtained from blood. CDR3 in amino acids: CASSQGARGSYGYTF. As DNA, the CDR3 is TGCGCCAGCAGCCAAGGAGCGAGGGGGTCCTATGGCTACACCTTC.